Detailed here is one TCR beta chain. Its antigen is as yet unknown. For the second PCR, which ran for about 6 to 11 cycles, a sample-barcoded 5' primer and a J-beta primer mix were used. TCRdb independently ran MiXCR on the 5' RACE reads; one entry per CDR3 protein. The table records hundreds of thousands of distinct CDR3 sequences, 20% to 25% of them present only once. The data derive from a study of blood T cells in healthy people across ages. Background on the study: Every two T cells gave about one barcoded beta molecule via template switching. General study points: Observed TCR beta diversity per million T cells went down as age went up. This fall followed a roughly linear course with age.

The V gene's germline CDR1 is SNHLY and CDR2 FYNNEI. CDR3 length: 11 amino acids. Sequencing was carried out using blood. The V and J genes are TRBV2 and TRBJ2-5, with D unclear. The J call is in doubt because the DNA end fits TRBJ2-7 better. The sequence came from a man between 65 and 85 years old in good health. The CDR3 region is CASSWTYEQYF. The CDR3 bases are TGTGCCAGCAGCTGGACGTACGAGCAGTACTTC.